Here is one T cell receptor beta chain with its context. The source of the sample is a study of blood T cell repertoires in COVID-19. Original methodology: Estimation of nucleated cell counts was performed using reference gene primer amplification. Method: immunoSEQ multiplex PCR; TCRdb's copy keeps in-frame clones and lacks some. V and J calls plus clone size are reproduced from that table; the DNA served to infer D and trimming. The sample comprises about 68,000 clones, roughly three quarters of which are singletons, and approximately 9.3% rests with the top ten. The CDR3 runs to 16 residues. The germline V gene encodes CDR1 SGHVS and CDR2 FQNEAQ. Unmatched junction bases numbered 4, after V lost 1 base and J lost 3 bases.

The chain has TRBV7-8 and TRBJ2-3; 10 bases line up with TRBD2. This clonotype originated in a woman in her fifties or sixties with acute or convalescent COVID-19. Sequenced sample: peripheral blood. CDR3 coding DNA: TGTGCCAGCAGCTTAGTATCTAGCGGGAGAACAGATACGCAGTATTTT. It specifies CASSLVSSGRTDTQYF.